The entry that follows covers one T cell receptor beta chain sequence. This clone was seen a handful of times. Which antigen it targets is not known. One base away there is no much larger clone; base qualities are not given. V and J lose 5 bases and 3 bases, and a span of 10 bases separates them. The CDR3 holds 14 amino acids from the cysteine to the phenylalanine. The only DNA kept is the CDR3, 42 bases in frame from the first base. CDR1 and CDR2, looked up from the germline V gene, are SGHNT and YENEEA. The data belong to a study of T cell clonotyping in hematopoietic cell transplantation (dated by TCRdb to the early 2020s). For context, the study as a whole: A total of 130 or so blood samples were gathered in the study from under 40 consecutive transplant recipients along with their related donors. Patient recruitment ran from 2015 to early 2017, and follow-up continued until late 2020 or death.

Overall study results and their limits: Overlap with donor repertoires was found for only a small fraction of recipient repertoires, with over 95% found to appear de novo at the given depth. Inverse Simpson Index values from donors and from recipients before transplant predicted broader TCR repertoire diversity after transplant. The sample size was limited and the cells went unsorted, which meant the CD4 and CD8 repertoire contributions could not be told apart. After transplant, TCR diversity in recipients dropped, and pathologically expanded clonotypes climbed progressively between day 30 and day 180.

The immunoSEQ assay, a bias-controlled multiplex PCR with V- and J-specific primers, was used to amplify TCR beta CDR3 regions from genomic DNA. In a second PCR step, a proprietary barcode and Illumina adapter sequences were attached to the CDR3 amplicons. An Illumina MiSeq instrument was used for sequencing of the CDR3 libraries. In the original analysis: Export and quality control were done with immunoSEQ Analyzer 3.0, while downstream analyses used R Bioconductor and Immunarch. Repertoire metrics were calculated using only productive rearrangements within the normalized downsampled data set. In the normalized cohort, clonotypes with more than 5 templates were defined as pathologically expanded. Repertoire diversity was measured with the Inverse Simpson Index. The non-normalized data set was used for CMV-specificity analyses so that all clonotypes could be captured. The table was pulled from immuneACCESS by TCRdb, which kept in-frame rearrangements only. Such tables lose some clones; where checked, under half of the loss comes from unresolved V genes, and the rest has no known cause. V and J calls and clone size are copied from that table; D and trimming were computed from the DNA. The sample table contains approximately 7,500 clones; only one count was recorded for approximately 90% of them. Roughly 4.4% of the sample goes to the ten largest clones.

This specimen's time point label, per the study, means: 30 days after allo-HCT. Blood from recipients was drawn about 28 days before transplant and again at days 30, 100 and 180 after transplant. Nuclei Lysis Solution was used to extract genomic DNA from fresh or cryopreserved unfractionated peripheral blood mononuclear cells. This receptor was obtained from a female patient aged 50-65 years who had an allogeneic stem cell transplant from an unrelated donor, so the T cells may come from the graft donor. Some clones in this sample may be carry-over from other donors' samples. The chain is encoded by TRBV11-3 joined to TRBJ2-2; the D gene is possibly TRBD2, with 6 bases matching. The sample in question was PBMCs, obtained 30 days after allogeneic stem cell transplant. The nucleotides read TGTGCCAGCAGCCCTCGGGGGTACACCGGGGAGCTGTTTTTT. This codes for CASSPRGYTGELFF.